The 9 T cell receptor beta chains below were found in one sample sequenced in a study of shared clonotypes between healthy human individuals. The data were produced by immunoSEQ multiplex PCR, yet TCRdb's version contains in-frame clones alone and is incomplete. The profile shows over a million clones, over 95% of them singletons. Sequenced material: naive CD4+ T cells sorted from blood. Subset reported: CD45RA+ positively selected. The receptors derive from a man under 40 in good health.

There are a few counts of this clone. The chain couples TRBV5-1 to TRBJ1-2, with TRBD1 matching 7 bases. The junction had 7 bases not matched to a gene; V was cut back by 4 bases and J by 1 base. Germline V gene lookup returns CDR1 SGHRS and CDR2 YFSETQ. This CDR3 has 15 amino acids. CDR3 coding DNA: TGCGCCAGCAGCGTTTTGGGACAGTATAACTATGGCTACACCTTC. Encoded protein: CASSVLGQYNYGYTF.

J is TRBJ2-1 and V is TRBV29-1, with D possibly being TRBD1 or TRBD2 (5 bases each). The CDR3 consists of 12 residues. CDR1 is SQVTM, CDR2 ANQGSEA, per germline. V lost 6 bases to trimming and J lost 7 bases, with 13 bases between them. CDR3 sequence (DNA): TGCAGCGTGGGGACGATGGGAAATGAGCAGTTCTTC. Translated, it gives CSVGTMGNEQFF.

The V and J genes are TRBV5-1 and TRBJ1-1; TRBD1 aligns across 12 bases. V gave up 0 bases and J gave up 4 bases; unmatched junction bases: 13. The CDR3 consists of 19 residues. CDR1 SGHRS and CDR2 YFSETQ come from the germline V gene. The CDR3 loop is CASSLDRGGTGGFGTEAFF. CDR3 nucleotides: TGCGCCAGCAGCTTGGATCGGGGTGGGACAGGGGGCTTCGGCACTGAAGCTTTCTTT.

V gene TRBV4-3 combines with J gene TRBJ1-1, with D possibly TRBD1 on 6 matching bases. Germline V lookup: CDR1 LGHNA, CDR2 YSLEER. CDR3 length: 16 residues. V lost 2 bases, J lost 1 base, and 14 bases lay in between. The CDR3 here is CASSQYFQGQNTEAFF. DNA of the CDR3: TGCGCCAGCAGCCAATACTTTCAGGGGCAGAACACTGAAGCTTTCTTT.

The chain links TRBV9 to TRBJ2-7; 10 nucleotides line up with TRBD2. Germline CDR1 and CDR2: SGDLS and YYNGEE. The CDR3 length is 16 residues. Trimming took 3 bases from V and 1 from J; bases not matched to a gene: 7. CDR3 region: CASSEKPTSGSYEQYF. CDR3 in DNA: TGTGCCAGCAGCGAAAAACCGACTAGCGGGTCCTACGAGCAGTACTTC.

This clone was seen a single time. V usage is TRBV7-2 and J usage is TRBJ2-7; the match to TRBD2 covers 9 bases. J lost 4 bases, V lost 3 bases, and 7 bases had no gene match. The length of the CDR3 is 15 residues. Germline values: CDR1 SGHTA, CDR2 FQGNSA. The CDR3 nucleotides read TGTGCCAGCAGCTTCTTAGCGGGAGAGACGTACGAGCAGTACTTC. Translating gives CASSFLAGETYEQYF.

This clone was observed a single time. Other DNA sequences in this specimen translate into the identical CDR3. This rearrangement joins TRBV11-3 to TRBJ1-1, with D uncertain. V was cut by 1 base and J by 2 bases, with 5 bases left in between. The CDR3 contains 13 residues. CDR1 is SGHNT, CDR2 YENEEA, per germline. The CDR3 region is CASSLGRNTEAFF. The CDR3 bases are TGTGCCAGCAGCTTAGGCAGAAACACTGAAGCTTTCTTT.

V is TRBV21-1 and J is TRBJ2-1. TRBV21-1 is assigned pseudogene status. This CDR3 has 15 amino acids. CDR3 in amino acids: CASSKVVAGDNEQFF. In DNA, the CDR3 is TGTGCCAGCAGCAAAGTGGTCGCAGGAGACAATGAGCAGTTCTTC.

Comment on this clone: The sample contains more than one DNA sequence encoding this CDR3. The chain employs TRBV5-1 and TRBJ2-1; 9 bases are a match to TRBD2. V gave up 4 bases and J gave up 1 base; unmatched junction bases: 3. Germline V gene sequence: CDR1 SGHRS, CDR2 YFSETQ. This CDR3 has 15 residues. Here the CDR3 DNA reads TGCGCCAGCAGCAGCGGGAGGACTTCCTACAATGAGCAGTTCTTC. Protein sequence: CASSSGRTSYNEQFF.